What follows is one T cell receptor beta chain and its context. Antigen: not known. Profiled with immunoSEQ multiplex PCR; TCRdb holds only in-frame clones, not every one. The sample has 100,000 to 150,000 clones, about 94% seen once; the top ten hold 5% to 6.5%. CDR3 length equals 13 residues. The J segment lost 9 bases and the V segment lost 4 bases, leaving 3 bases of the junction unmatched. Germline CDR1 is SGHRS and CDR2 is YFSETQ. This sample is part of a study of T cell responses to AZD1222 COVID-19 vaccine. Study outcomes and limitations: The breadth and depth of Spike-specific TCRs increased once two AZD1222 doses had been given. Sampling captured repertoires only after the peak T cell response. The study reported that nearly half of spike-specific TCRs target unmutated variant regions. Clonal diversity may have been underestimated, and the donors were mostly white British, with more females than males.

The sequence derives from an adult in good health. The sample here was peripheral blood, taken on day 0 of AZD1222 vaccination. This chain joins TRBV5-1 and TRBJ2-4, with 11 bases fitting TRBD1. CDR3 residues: CASSIGTGGIQYF. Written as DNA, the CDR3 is TGCGCCAGCAGCATTGGGACAGGGGGCATTCAGTACTTC.